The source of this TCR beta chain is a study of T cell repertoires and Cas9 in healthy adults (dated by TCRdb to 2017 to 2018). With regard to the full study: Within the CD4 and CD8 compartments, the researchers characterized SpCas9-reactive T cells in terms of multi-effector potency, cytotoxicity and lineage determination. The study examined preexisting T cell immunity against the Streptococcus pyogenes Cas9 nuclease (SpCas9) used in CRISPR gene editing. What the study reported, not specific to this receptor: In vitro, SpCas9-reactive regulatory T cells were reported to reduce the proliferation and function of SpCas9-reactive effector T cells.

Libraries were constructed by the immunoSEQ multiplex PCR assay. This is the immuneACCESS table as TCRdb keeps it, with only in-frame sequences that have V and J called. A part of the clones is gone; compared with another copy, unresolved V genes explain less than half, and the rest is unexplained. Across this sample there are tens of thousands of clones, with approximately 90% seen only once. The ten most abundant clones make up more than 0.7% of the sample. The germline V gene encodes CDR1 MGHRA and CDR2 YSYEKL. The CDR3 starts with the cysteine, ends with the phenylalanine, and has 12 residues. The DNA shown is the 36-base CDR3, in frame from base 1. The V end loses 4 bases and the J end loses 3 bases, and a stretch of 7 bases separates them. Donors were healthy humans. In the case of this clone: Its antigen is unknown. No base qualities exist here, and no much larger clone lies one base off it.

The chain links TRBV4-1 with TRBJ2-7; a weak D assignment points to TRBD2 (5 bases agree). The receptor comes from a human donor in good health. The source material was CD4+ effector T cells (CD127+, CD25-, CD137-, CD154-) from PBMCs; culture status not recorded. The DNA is TGCGCCAGCAGCCCGGGGTTCTACGAGCAGTACTTC. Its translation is CASSPGFYEQYF.